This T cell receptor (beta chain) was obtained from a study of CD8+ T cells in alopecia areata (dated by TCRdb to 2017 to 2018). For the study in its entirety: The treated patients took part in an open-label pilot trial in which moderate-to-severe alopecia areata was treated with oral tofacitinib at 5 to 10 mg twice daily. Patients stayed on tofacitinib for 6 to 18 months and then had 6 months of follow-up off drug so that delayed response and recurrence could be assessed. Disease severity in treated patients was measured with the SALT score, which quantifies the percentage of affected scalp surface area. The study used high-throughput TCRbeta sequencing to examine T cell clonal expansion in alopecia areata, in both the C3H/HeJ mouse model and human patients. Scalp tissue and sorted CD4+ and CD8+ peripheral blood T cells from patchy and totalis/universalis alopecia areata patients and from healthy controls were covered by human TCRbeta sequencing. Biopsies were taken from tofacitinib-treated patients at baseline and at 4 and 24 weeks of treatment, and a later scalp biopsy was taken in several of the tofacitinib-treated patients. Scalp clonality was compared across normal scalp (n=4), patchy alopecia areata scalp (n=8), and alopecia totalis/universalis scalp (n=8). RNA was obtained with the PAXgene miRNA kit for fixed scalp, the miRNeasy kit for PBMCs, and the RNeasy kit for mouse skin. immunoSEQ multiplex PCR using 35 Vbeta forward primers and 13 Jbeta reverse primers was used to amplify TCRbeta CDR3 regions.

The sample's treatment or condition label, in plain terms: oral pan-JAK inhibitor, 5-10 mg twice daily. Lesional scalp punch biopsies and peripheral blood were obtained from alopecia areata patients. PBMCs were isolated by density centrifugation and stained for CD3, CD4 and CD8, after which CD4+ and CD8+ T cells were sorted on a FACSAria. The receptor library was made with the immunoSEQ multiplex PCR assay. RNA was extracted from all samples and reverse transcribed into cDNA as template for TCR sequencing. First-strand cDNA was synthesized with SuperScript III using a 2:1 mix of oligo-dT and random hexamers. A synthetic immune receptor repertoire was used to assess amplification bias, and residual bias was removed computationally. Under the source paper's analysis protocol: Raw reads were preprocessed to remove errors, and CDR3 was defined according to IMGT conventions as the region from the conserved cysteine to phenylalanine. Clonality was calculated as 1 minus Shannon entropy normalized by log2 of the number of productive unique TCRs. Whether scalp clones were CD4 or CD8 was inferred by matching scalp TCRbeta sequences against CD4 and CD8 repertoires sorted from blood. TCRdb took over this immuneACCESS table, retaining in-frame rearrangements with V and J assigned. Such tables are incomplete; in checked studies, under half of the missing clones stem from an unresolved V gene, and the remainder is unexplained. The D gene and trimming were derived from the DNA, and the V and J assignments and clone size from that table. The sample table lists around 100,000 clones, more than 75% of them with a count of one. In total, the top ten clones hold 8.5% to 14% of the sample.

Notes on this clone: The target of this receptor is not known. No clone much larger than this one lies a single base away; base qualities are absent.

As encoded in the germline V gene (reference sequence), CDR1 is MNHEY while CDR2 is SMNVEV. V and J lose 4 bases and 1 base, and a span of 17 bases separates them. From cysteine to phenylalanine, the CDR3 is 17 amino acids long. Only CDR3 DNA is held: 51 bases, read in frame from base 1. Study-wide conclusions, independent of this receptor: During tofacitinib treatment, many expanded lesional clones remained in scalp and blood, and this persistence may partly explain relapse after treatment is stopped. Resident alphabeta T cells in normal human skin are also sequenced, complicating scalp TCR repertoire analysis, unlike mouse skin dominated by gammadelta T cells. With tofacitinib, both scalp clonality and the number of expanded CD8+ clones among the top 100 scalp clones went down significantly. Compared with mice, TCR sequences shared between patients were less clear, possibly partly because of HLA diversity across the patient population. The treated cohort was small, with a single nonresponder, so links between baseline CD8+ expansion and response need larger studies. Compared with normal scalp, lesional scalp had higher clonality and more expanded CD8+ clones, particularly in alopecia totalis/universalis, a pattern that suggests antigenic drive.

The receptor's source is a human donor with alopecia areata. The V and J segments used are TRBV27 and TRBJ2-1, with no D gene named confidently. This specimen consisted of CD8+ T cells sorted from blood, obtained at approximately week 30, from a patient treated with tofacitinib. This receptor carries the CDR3 CASSSKGRGWSYNEQFF. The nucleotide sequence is TGTGCCAGCAGTTCGAAGGGTCGTGGGTGGTCCTACAATGAGCAGTTCTTC.